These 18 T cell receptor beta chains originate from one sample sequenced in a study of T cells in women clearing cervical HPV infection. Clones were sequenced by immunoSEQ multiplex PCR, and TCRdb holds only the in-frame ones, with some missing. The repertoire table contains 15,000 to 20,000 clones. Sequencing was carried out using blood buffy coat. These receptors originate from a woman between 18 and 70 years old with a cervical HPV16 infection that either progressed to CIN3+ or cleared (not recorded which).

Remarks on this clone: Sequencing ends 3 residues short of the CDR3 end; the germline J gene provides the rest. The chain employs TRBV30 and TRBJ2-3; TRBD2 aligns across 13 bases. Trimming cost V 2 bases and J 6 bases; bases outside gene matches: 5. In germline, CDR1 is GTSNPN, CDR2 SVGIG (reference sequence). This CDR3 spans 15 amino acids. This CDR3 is CAWSPTSGGYDTQYF. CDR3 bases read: TGTGCCTGGAGTCCGACTAGCGGGGGGTATGATACG. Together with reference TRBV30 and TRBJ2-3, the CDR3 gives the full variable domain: SQTIHQWPATLVQPVGSPLSLECTVEGTSNPNLYWYRQAAGRGLQLLFYSVGIGQISSEVPQNLSASRPQDRQFILSSKKLLLSDSGFYLCAWSPTSGGYDTQYFGPGTRLTVL.

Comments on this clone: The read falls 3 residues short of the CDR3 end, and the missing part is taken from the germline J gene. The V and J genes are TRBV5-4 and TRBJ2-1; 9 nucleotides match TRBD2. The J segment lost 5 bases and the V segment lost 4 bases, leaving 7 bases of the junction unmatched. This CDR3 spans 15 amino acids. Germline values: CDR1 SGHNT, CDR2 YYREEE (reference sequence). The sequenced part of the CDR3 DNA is TGTGCCAGCAGCCACCAAACTAGCGGGCACAATGAG. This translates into CASSHQTSGHNE. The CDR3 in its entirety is CASSHQTSGHNEQFF.

The CDR3 bases that were read are TGCGCCAGCAGCCAAGGAGGACTGGGCACAGATACG. It specifies CASSQGGLGTDT. The complete CDR3 sequence is CASSQGGLGTDTQYF. The V call is TRBV4-1, the J call TRBJ2-3; weak D call: TRBD2 (5 bases). Read data end 3 residues before the CDR3 end; the end is taken from the germline J gene. Germline lookup yields CDR1 MGHRA and CDR2 YSYEKL. The CDR3 is 15 residues long. Trimming shortened V by 1 base and J by 1 base, and 9 bases separated the two germline ends.

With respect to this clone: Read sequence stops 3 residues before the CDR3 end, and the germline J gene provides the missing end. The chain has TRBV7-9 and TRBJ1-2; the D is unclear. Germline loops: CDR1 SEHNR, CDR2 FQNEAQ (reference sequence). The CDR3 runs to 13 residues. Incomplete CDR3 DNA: TGTGCCAGCAGCCCTAACGATCCCTACGAC. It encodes CASSPNDPYD. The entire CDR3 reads CASSPNDPYDYTF.

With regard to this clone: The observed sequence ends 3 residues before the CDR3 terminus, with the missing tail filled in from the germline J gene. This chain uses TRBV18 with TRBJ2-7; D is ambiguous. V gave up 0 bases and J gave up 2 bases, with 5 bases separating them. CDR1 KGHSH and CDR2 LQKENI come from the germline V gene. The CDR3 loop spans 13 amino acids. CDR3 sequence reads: CASSPPAAYEQYF. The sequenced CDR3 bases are TGTGCCAGCTCACCACCGGCCGCCTACGAG.

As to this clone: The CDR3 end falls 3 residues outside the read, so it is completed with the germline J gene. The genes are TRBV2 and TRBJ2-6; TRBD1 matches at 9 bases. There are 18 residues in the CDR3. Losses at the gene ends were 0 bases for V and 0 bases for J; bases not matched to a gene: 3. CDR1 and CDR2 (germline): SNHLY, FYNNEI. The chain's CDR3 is CASSEADRGGSGANVLTF. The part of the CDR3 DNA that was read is TGTGCCAGCAGTGAAGCGGACAGGGGAGGCTCTGGGGCCAACGTC.

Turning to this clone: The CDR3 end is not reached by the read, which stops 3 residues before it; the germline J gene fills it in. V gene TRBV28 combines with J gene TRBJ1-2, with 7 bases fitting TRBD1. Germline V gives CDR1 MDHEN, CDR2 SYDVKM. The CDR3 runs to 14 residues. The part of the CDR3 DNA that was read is TGTGCCAGCAGCCCCCCCCCTACAGGGGACGTC. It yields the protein CASSPPPTGDV. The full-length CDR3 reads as CASSPPPTGDVYTF.

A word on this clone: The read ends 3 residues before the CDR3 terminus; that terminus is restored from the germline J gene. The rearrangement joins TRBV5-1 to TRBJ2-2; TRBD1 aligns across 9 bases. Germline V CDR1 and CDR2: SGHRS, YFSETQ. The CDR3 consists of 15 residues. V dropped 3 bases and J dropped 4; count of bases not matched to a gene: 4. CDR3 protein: CASSWGTGSTGELFF. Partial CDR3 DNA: TGCGCCAGCAGCTGGGGGACAGGGAGCACCGGGGAG.

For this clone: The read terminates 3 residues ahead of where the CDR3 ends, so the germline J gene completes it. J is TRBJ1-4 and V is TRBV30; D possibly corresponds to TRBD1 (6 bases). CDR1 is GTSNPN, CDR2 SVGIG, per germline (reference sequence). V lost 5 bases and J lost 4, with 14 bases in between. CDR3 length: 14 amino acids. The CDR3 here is CAWGSGVGNEKLFF. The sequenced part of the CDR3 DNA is TGTGCCTGGGGTTCAGGGGTCGGTAATGAAAAA.

The CDR3 bases that were read are TGTGCCAGCACCGGGGGGGGAGCTAACTATGGC. Its protein product is CASTGGGANYG. The CDR3 reads in full as CASTGGGANYGYTF. This sequence joins TRBV7-2 and TRBJ1-2; D possibly corresponds to TRBD1 (5 bases). The CDR3 is cut off 3 residues early in the read; its end comes from the germline J gene. The CDR3 spans 14 residues. V lost 7 bases and J 0 bases, leaving 12 bases between the germline ends. Germline V CDR1 and CDR2: SGHTA, FQGNSA.

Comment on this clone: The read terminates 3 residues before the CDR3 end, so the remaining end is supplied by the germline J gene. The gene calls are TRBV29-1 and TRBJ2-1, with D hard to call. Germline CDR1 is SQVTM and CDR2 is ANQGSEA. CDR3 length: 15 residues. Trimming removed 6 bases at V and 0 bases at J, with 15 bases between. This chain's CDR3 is CSVVLGSSSYNEQFF. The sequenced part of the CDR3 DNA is TGCAGCGTCGTCCTCGGTTCGAGCTCCTACAATGAG.

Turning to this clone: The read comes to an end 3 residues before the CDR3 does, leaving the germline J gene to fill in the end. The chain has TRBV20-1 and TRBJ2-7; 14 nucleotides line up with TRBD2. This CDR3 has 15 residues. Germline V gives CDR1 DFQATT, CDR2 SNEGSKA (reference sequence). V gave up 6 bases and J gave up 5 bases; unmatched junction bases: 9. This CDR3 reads CSAKGLAGDWDEQYF. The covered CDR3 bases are TGCAGTGCAAAGGGACTAGCGGGAGATTGGGACGAG.

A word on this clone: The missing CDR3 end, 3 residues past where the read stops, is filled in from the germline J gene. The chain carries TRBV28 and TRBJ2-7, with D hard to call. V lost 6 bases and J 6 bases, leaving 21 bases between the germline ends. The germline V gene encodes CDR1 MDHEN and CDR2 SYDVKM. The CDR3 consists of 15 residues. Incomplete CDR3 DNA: TGTGCCAGCAGCAAAGCCGGGTTCAGCTCTCCCGAG. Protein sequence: CASSKAGFSSPE. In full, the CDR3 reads CASSKAGFSSPEQYF. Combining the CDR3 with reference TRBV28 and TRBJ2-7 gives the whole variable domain DVKVTQSSRYLVKRTGEKVFLECVQDMDHENMFWYRQDPGLGLRLIYFSYDVKMKEKGDIPEGYSVSREKKERFSLILESASTNQTSMYLCASSKAGFSSPEQYFGPGTRLTVT.

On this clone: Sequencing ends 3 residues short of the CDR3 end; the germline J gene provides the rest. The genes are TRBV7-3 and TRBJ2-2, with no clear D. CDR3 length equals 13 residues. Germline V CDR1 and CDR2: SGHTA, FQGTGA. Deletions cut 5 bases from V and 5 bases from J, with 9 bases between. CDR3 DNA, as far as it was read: TGTGCCAGCAGCCATACTCAAACCGGGGAG. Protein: CASSHTQTGE. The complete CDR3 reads CASSHTQTGELFF.

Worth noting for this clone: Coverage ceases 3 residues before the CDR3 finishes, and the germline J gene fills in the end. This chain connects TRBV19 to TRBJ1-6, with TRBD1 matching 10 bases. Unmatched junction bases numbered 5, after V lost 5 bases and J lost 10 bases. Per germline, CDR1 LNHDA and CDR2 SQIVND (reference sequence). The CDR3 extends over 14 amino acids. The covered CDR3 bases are TGTGCCAGTAGTCTGGGACAGGGGAAGTCACCC. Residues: CASSLGQGKSP. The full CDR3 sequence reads CASSLGQGKSPLHF. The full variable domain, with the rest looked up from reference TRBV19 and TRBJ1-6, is DGGITQSPKYLFRKEGQNVTLSCEQNLNHDAMYWYRQDPGQGLRLIYYSQIVNDFQKGDIAEGYSVSREKKESFPLTVTSAQKNPTAFYLCASSLGQGKSPLHFGNGTRLTVT.

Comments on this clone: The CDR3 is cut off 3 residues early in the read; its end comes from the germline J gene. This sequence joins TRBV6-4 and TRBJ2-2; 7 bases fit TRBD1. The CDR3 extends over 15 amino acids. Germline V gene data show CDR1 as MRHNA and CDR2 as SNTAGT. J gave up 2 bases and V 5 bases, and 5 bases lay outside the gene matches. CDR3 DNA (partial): TGTGCCAGCAGTCCGGACAGGCCAAACACCGGGGAG. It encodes CASSPDRPNTGE. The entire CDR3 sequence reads CASSPDRPNTGELFF.

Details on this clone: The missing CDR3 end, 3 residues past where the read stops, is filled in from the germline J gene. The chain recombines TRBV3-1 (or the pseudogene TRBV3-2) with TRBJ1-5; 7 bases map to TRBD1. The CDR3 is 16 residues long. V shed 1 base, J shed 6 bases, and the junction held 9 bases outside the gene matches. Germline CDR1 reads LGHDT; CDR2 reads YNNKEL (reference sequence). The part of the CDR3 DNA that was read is TGTGCCAGCAGCCAAGGAAAAGGGAACAGGGGTCAGCCC. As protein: CASSQGKGNRGQP. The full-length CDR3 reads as CASSQGKGNRGQPQHF.

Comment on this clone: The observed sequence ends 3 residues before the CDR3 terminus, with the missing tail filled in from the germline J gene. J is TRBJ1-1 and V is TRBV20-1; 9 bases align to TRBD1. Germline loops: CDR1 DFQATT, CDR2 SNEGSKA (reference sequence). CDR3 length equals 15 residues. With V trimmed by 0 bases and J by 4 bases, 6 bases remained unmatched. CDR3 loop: CSARDNRGRGTEAFF. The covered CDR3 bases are TGCAGTGCTAGAGATAACAGGGGGCGAGGCACTGAA.